The 30 T cell receptor beta chains below were found in one sample sequenced in a study of blood T cell repertoires in COVID-19. The assay was immunoSEQ multiplex PCR, and TCRdb's table has in-frame clones only and misses some. The table lists a few hundred thousand clones, about 88% of them singletons. Material for sequencing was PBMCs or T cells enriched from blood (not recorded which). The origin of the receptors is a woman between 18 and 30 years old who had been exposed to COVID-19.

The J gene is TRBJ1-1, the V gene TRBV7-3; perhaps TRBD1 as D (6 bases). The CDR3 is 13 amino acids. V gave up 2 bases and J gave up 3 bases, with 7 bases separating them. CDR1 and CDR2 from the germline V gene are SGHTA and FQGTGA. The CDR3 nucleotides are TGTGCCAGCAGCTTACACAGGGACACTGAAGCTTTCTTT. This encodes CASSLHRDTEAFF.

V is TRBV27 and J is TRBJ2-7, with 7 bases that match TRBD1. Germline assignment: CDR1 MNHEY and CDR2 SMNVEV (reference sequence). This CDR3 contains 15 residues. Losses at the gene ends were 5 bases for V and 0 bases for J; bases not matched to a gene: 7. CDR3 residues: CASSPQGDSSYEQYF. DNA for the CDR3: TGTGCCAGCAGTCCTCAGGGGGATAGCTCCTACGAGCAGTACTTC.

This clone came up a few times. V is TRBV4-1 and J is TRBJ2-7, with D unresolved. CDR3 length: 16 residues. Trimming removed 0 bases at V and 1 base at J, with 13 bases between. The V gene's germline CDR1 is MGHRA and CDR2 YSYEKL. The DNA of the CDR3 is TGCGCCAGCAGCCAAGAACCGGTAATACGGTCCTACGAGCAGTACTTC. It yields the protein CASSQEPVIRSYEQYF.

V and J are TRBV5-4 and TRBJ1-1; D not certain. Germline CDR1 and CDR2: SGHNT and YYREEE (reference sequence). This CDR3 has 14 residues. V dropped 4 bases and J dropped 1 base, with 11 bases sitting between them. This CDR3 reads CASSQLAGNTEAFF. CDR3 nucleotides: TGTGCCAGCAGCCAACTTGCAGGGAACACTGAAGCTTTCTTT.

The gene calls are TRBV19 and TRBJ2-7, with 7 nucleotides matching TRBD1. The CDR3 totals 14 residues. V gave up 9 bases and J gave up 3 bases; unmatched junction bases: 11. Germline V gene sequence: CDR1 LNHDA, CDR2 SQIVND (reference sequence). The CDR3 loop is CASGVGQAVYEQYF. DNA of the CDR3: TGTGCCAGCGGCGTTGGACAGGCCGTCTACGAGCAGTACTTC.

The V gene is TRBV7-8, the J gene TRBJ2-1; tentative D call: TRBD2 (8 bases). With 2 bases removed from V and 2 bases from J, the gap between germline ends came to 16 bases. CDR3 length: 17 residues. CDR1 SGHVS and CDR2 FQNEAQ come from the germline V gene. CDR3 sequence reads: CASSLPREGAPYNEQFF. The CDR3 coding sequence is TGTGCCAGCAGCTTACCCCGGGAGGGGGCCCCCTACAATGAGCAGTTCTTC.

The J gene is TRBJ2-7, the V gene TRBV19; perhaps TRBD2 as D (6 bases). Germline V lookup: CDR1 LNHDA, CDR2 SQIVND (reference sequence). The CDR3 has 14 residues. V dropped 6 bases and J dropped 0 bases, with 12 bases sitting between them. The chain's CDR3 is CASSAGRSSYEQYF. The CDR3 DNA follows: TGTGCCAGTAGCGCGGGACGTAGCTCCTACGAGCAGTACTTC. Combining the CDR3 with reference TRBV19 and TRBJ2-7 gives the whole variable domain DGGITQSPKYLFRKEGQNVTLSCEQNLNHDAMYWYRQDPGQGLRLIYYSQIVNDFQKGDIAEGYSVSREKKESFPLTVTSAQKNPTAFYLCASSAGRSSYEQYFGPGTRLTVT.

This chain's CDR3 is CAISGDRAYEQYF. Here the CDR3 DNA reads TGTGCCATCAGTGGTGACAGAGCCTACGAGCAGTACTTC. The genes are TRBV10-3 and TRBJ2-7; possible D gene TRBD1, 5 bases. The CDR3 extends over 13 amino acids. The V end lost 4 bases, the J end lost 2 bases, and 9 bases lay between the germline ends. Germline lookup yields CDR1 ENHRY and CDR2 SYGVKD.

The chain carries TRBV12-3 or TRBV12-4 and TRBJ1-3, with D hard to call. The CDR3 is 13 amino acids. The germline V and J ends were trimmed by 6 bases and 4 bases, with 10 bases remaining between them. CDR3 in amino acids: CASSQSRGNTIYF. CDR3 DNA: TGTGCCAGCAGCCAAAGTCGGGGAAACACCATATATTTT.

This chain joins TRBV6-2 or TRBV6-3 and TRBJ2-5; D perhaps matches TRBD2 (6 bases). V gave up 6 bases and J gave up 4 bases, with 15 bases separating them. CDR1 is MNHEY, CDR2 SVGEGT, per germline. CDR3 length: 14 residues. DNA of the CDR3: TGTGCCAGCAGCATGAGGATCGGGGGAGAGACCCAGTACTTC. Encoded protein: CASSMRIGGETQYF.

This clone occurred once. V gene TRBV4-3 combines with J gene TRBJ2-5; TRBD1 is a possible D gene (6 bases). V lost 1 base to trimming and J lost 1 base, with 13 bases between them. The germline CDR1 and CDR2 sequences are LGHNA and YSLEER. The CDR3 has 16 amino acids. The CDR3 sequence is CASSQGLGQPQETQYF. The CDR3 nucleotides read TGCGCCAGCAGCCAAGGCCTGGGACAACCCCAAGAGACCCAGTACTTC.

This chain joins TRBV3-1 (or the pseudogene TRBV3-2) and TRBJ2-7; the D is unclear. The V gene's germline CDR1 is LGHDT and CDR2 YNNKEL (reference sequence). The V gene lost 1 base and the J gene lost 6 bases, with 4 bases spanning the gap. This CDR3 spans 11 amino acids. In nucleotides, the CDR3 is TGTGCCAGCAGCCAAGTCAGCGAGCAGTACTTC. Translating it yields CASSQVSEQYF.

The V and J genes are TRBV28 and TRBJ1-5; tentatively, D is TRBD1 (5 bases). This CDR3 has 15 residues. Trimming cost V 5 bases and J 4 bases, with 15 bases left between them. Germline V lookup: CDR1 MDHEN, CDR2 SYDVKM. In DNA form, the CDR3 reads TGTGCCAGCAGTCCTAACGGAGGGGAAAATCAGCCCCAGCATTTT. Residues: CASSPNGGENQPQHF. Full variable domain (missing parts from reference TRBV28 and TRBJ1-5): DVKVTQSSRYLVKRTGEKVFLECVQDMDHENMFWYRQDPGLGLRLIYFSYDVKMKEKGDIPEGYSVSREKKERFSLILESASTNQTSMYLCASSPNGGENQPQHFGDGTRLSIL.

Here the CDR3 DNA reads TGTGCCACCAGTGACCAGACTAGCGGGAGGGCTTACAATGAGCAGTTCTTC. Translation gives CATSDQTSGRAYNEQFF. The chain links TRBV24-1 to TRBJ2-1; TRBD2 matches at 14 bases. The V gene end was trimmed by 4 bases and the J gene end by 4 bases; junction bases not matched to a gene: 5. CDR3 size: 17 residues. Germline V gives CDR1 KGHDR, CDR2 SFDVKD.

This chain uses TRBV10-3 with TRBJ2-1; D is perhaps TRBD2 (5 bases). Germline values: CDR1 ENHRY, CDR2 SYGVKD. This CDR3 region has 14 residues. V was pared by 7 bases and J by 4 bases, with 14 bases between. CDR3 residues: CAIKTGNLYNEQFF. The DNA for the CDR3 is TGTGCCATCAAGACCGGGAACCTATACAATGAGCAGTTCTTC.

In the case of this clone: The identical CDR3 is also encoded by other nucleotide sequences in the sample. V usage is TRBV27 and J usage is TRBJ1-1, with D tentatively TRBD1 (5 bases). Germline CDR1 is MNHEY and CDR2 is SMNVEV (reference sequence). The V gene lost 3 bases and the J gene lost 1 base, with 6 bases spanning the gap. The length of the CDR3 is 13 residues. Here the CDR3 reads CASSLGPNTEAFF. CDR3 nucleotide sequence: TGTGCCAGCAGTTTGGGGCCGAACACTGAAGCTTTCTTT.

This chain links TRBV6-6 with TRBJ1-4, with D possibly matching TRBD1 (5 bases). V lost 6 bases and J lost 8, with 16 bases in between. The CDR3 has 14 amino acids. Germline V gene sequence: CDR1 MNHNY, CDR2 SVGAGI (reference sequence). CDR3 DNA: TGTGCCAGCAGGGGTGCTCAGGGCAACGAAAAACTGTTTTTT. It encodes CASRGAQGNEKLFF.

V and J are TRBV5-1 and TRBJ2-5, with D possibly TRBD1 on 6 matching bases. The CDR3 is 13 residues long. Trimming cost V 7 bases and J 5 bases, with 15 bases left between them. Germline V gene sequence: CDR1 SGHRS, CDR2 YFSETQ. The chain's CDR3 is CASGTGLGETQYF. DNA for the CDR3: TGCGCCAGCGGAACAGGGTTGGGGGAGACCCAGTACTTC.

This chain links TRBV24-1 with TRBJ2-5, with D possibly being TRBD1 (5 bases). V was cut by 4 bases and J by 0 bases, with 17 bases left in between. There are 17 residues in the CDR3. Germline values: CDR1 KGHDR, CDR2 SFDVKD. CDR3 loop: CATSDLLRQLHQETQYF. The CDR3 nucleotides are TGTGCCACCAGTGACTTACTGCGACAGCTCCACCAAGAGACCCAGTACTTC.

The chain uses TRBV18 and TRBJ1-4, with 11 bases matching TRBD1. Germline V CDR1 and CDR2: KGHSH, LQKENI. V lost 3 bases to trimming and J lost 7 bases; unmatched junction nucleotides: 7. The CDR3 runs to 16 residues. The CDR3 coding sequence is TGTGCCAGCTCACCCCCGGACAGGGGGCAGGGTGAAAAACTGTTTTTT. As protein: CASSPPDRGQGEKLFF.

The chain uses TRBV11-3 and TRBJ2-2; no clear D gene. CDR3 length: 14 residues. V was clipped by 1 base and J by 6 bases, with 9 bases between them. Germline V gene lookup returns CDR1 SGHNT and CDR2 YENEEA. CDR3 nucleotide sequence: TGTGCCAGCAGCTTAGTCTCTAGTCCCGGGGAGCTGTTTTTT. Translated, it gives CASSLVSSPGELFF.

The chain employs TRBV28 and TRBJ2-7; possible D gene TRBD2, 5 bases. Germline V lookup: CDR1 MDHEN, CDR2 SYDVKM. V lost 5 bases, J lost 3 bases, and 11 bases lay in between. This CDR3 region has 13 residues. CDR3 sequence: CASSPQRVYEQYF. The CDR3 nucleotides read TGTGCCAGCAGTCCCCAGAGGGTCTACGAGCAGTACTTC.

This chain joins TRBV28 and TRBJ1-1; D is undetermined. V was pared by 1 base and J by 2 bases, with 11 bases between. The CDR3 is made up of 15 amino acids. Looked up from germline, CDR1 is MDHEN and CDR2 is SYDVKM. The DNA of the CDR3 is TGTGCCAGCAGTTTATACCGACACTTAAACACTGAAGCTTTCTTT. Amino acid sequence: CASSLYRHLNTEAFF. The full variable domain, with the rest looked up from reference TRBV28 and TRBJ1-1, is DVKVTQSSRYLVKRTGEKVFLECVQDMDHENMFWYRQDPGLGLRLIYFSYDVKMKEKGDIPEGYSVSREKKERFSLILESASTNQTSMYLCASSLYRHLNTEAFFGQGTRLTVV.

J is TRBJ1-6 and V is TRBV28; 7 bases line up with TRBD1. J was trimmed by 7 bases and V by 6 bases; bases with no gene match: 6. The CDR3 contains 14 residues. In germline, CDR1 is MDHEN, CDR2 SYDVKM. CDR3 residues: CASRSGTENSPLHF. DNA for the CDR3: TGTGCCAGCAGGTCCGGGACAGAAAATTCACCCCTCCACTTT.

DNA of the CDR3: TGTGCCAGCAGCTTAGGCCTAGCGGGTGTCGAGCAGTACTTC. Translation gives CASSLGLAGVEQYF. The V call is TRBV11-1, the J call TRBJ2-7; 8 bases agree with TRBD2. CDR3 length equals 14 residues. The trim removed 1 base at V and 6 bases at J, leaving 5 bases unmatched. Per germline, CDR1 SGHAT and CDR2 FQDESV (reference sequence).

The chain joins TRBV28 to TRBJ1-2, with D uncertain. Trimming shortened V by 2 bases and J by 2 bases, and 6 bases separated the two germline ends. This CDR3 is 13 amino acids long. Looked up from germline, CDR1 is MDHEN and CDR2 is SYDVKM. CDR3 nucleotide sequence: TGTGCCAGCAGTTTAGACGGGAACTATGGCTACACCTTC. It codes for CASSLDGNYGYTF.

The rearrangement links TRBV19 to TRBJ1-5, with 11 bases identical to TRBD1. Germline loops: CDR1 LNHDA, CDR2 SQIVND (reference sequence). Trimming at V came to 3 bases and at J to 9 bases, leaving 10 bases not matched to a gene. The CDR3 has 16 amino acids. CDR3 in DNA: TGTGCCAGTAGTATGTGGGGGACAGGGGGATCTTGGCCCCAGCATTTT. It yields the protein CASSMWGTGGSWPQHF.

The J gene is TRBJ1-6, the V gene TRBV28; 8 bases map to TRBD1. Germline V gives CDR1 MDHEN, CDR2 SYDVKM. The length of the CDR3 is 15 residues. V lost 6 bases and J lost 4; bases outside the gene matches: 5. CDR3 loop: CASRMDREYNSPLHF. Written as DNA, the CDR3 is TGTGCCAGCAGGATGGACAGGGAATATAATTCACCCCTCCACTTT.

This chain connects TRBV28 to TRBJ2-2; TRBD2 matches at 9 bases. CDR1 is MDHEN and CDR2 is SYDVKM in the germline V gene. V shed 11 bases, J shed 5 bases, and the junction held 15 bases outside the gene matches. The CDR3 sequence is 16 residues long. CDR3 nucleotides: TGTGCCGTAAAGGGCGGGAGGGCCCTCGGGACCGGGGAGCTGTTTTTT. Its protein is CAVKGGRALGTGELFF.

The rearrangement joins TRBV12-5 to TRBJ2-7, with TRBD1 identical over 7 bases. The germline CDR1 and CDR2 sequences are LGHNT and FRNRAP. The CDR3 spans 18 residues. The ends lost 3 bases at V and 4 bases at J; junction bases unmatched: 18. The CDR3: CASGFAPSETGALYEQYF. CDR3 DNA sequence: TGTGCTAGTGGTTTCGCCCCCTCGGAAACAGGGGCCTTATACGAGCAGTACTTC.